The clone carrying this TCR beta chain was counted once. Its cognate antigen is unknown. The TCR beta CDR3 regions underwent amplification using RNA transcripts as the source. A first-round RT-PCR of the TCR CDR3 used the HTBI primer set. One entry per CDR3 protein, called by TCRdb with MiXCR from the multiplex PCR reads. The sample contains fewer than 450,000 distinct CDR3 sequences, roughly a sixth of which appear only once. This sample was included in a study of T cells in Graves' hyperthyroidism and ophthalmopathy. Across the whole study: Peripheral blood was secured at the point of initial diagnosis, before any treatment. The study's findings and limits: It was a median about seven months before onset that the model predicted ophthalmopathy.

The blood was taken when hyperthyroidism was first diagnosed, before any ophthalmopathy symptoms showed up. Sequencing input: blood. The TCR was taken from a woman in her thirties with Graves' hyperthyroidism that later progressed to Graves' ophthalmopathy.

The CDR3 protein is CASSGGTSGQETQYF. The CDR3 DNA reads as TGTGCCAGCAGTGGTGGGACTAGCGGACAAGAGACCCAGTACTTC. V is TRBV12-3 or TRBV12-4 and J is TRBJ2-5, with TRBD2 identical over 11 bases. V lost 5 bases and J lost 2; bases outside the gene matches: 4. This CDR3 contains 15 residues.